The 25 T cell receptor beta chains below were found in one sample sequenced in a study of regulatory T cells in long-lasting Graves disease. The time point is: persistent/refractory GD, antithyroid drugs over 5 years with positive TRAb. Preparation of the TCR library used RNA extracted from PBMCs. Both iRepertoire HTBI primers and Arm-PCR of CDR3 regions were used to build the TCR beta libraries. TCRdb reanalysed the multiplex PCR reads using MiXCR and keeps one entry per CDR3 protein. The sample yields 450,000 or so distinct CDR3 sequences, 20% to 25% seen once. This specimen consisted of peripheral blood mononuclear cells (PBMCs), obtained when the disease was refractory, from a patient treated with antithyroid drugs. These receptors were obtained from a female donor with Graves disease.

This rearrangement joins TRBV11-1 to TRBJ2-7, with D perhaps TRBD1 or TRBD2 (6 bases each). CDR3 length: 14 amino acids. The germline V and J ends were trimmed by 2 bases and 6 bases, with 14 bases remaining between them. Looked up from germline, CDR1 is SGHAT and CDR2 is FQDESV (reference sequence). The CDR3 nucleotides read TGTGCCAGCAGCTTACGAGGGGGGAAATTCGAGCAGTACTTC. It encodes CASSLRGGKFEQYF.

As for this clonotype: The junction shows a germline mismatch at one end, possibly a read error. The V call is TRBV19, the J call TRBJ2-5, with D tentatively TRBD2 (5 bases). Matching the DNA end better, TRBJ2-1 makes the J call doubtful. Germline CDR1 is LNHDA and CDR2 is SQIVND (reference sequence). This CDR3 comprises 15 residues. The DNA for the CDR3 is TGTGCCAGTAGTATCTCGGCGGCTAGCTACGATGAGCAGTTCTTC. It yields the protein CASSISAASYDEQFF.

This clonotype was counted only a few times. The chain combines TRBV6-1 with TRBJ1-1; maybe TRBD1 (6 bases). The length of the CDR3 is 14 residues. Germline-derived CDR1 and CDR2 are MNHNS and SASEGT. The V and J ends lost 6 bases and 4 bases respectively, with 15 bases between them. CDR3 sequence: CASRRGLGATEAFF. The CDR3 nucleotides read TGTGCCAGCAGGCGGGGGCTGGGGGCCACTGAAGCTTTCTTT.

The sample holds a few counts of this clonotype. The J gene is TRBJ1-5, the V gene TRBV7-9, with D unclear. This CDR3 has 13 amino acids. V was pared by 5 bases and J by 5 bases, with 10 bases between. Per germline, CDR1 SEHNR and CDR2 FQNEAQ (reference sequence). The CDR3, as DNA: TGTGCCAGCAGCCCACATCAAGATCAGCCCCAGCATTTT. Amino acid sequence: CASSPHQDQPQHF.

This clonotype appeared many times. The CDR3 here is CASTRGIGRDEKLFF. DNA for the CDR3: TGTGCCAGTACGCGTGGGATTGGTAGGGATGAAAAACTGTTTTTT. The V gene is TRBV19, the J gene TRBJ1-4; unclear D gene. Trimming removed 7 bases from V and 6 bases from J, with 18 bases in between. The CDR3 runs to 15 residues. The germline gives CDR1 LNHDA, CDR2 SQIVND (reference sequence).

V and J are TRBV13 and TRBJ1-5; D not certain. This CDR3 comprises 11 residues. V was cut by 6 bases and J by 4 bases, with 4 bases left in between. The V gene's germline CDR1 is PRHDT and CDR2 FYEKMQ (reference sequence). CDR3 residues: CASRHNQPQHF. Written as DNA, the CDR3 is TGTGCCAGCAGGCATAATCAGCCCCAGCATTTT.

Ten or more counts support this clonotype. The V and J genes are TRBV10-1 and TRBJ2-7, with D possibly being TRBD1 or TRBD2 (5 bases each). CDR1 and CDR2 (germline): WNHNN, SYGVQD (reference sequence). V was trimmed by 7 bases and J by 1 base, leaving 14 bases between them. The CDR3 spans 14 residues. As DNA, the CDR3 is TGCGCCAGCATGAGGGCAGGGACGTCCTACGAGCAGTACTTC. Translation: CASMRAGTSYEQYF.

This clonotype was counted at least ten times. This chain's CDR3 is CASSPPGTGYNEQYF. In nucleotides, the CDR3 is TGTGCCAGCAGTCCCCCCGGGACAGGGTACAACGAGCAGTACTTC. V is TRBV28 and J is TRBJ2-7, with 9 bases identical to TRBD1. Losses at the gene ends were 5 bases for V and 5 bases for J; bases not matched to a gene: 10. The germline V gene encodes CDR1 MDHEN and CDR2 SYDVKM. The CDR3 has 15 amino acids. The variable domain in full, completed from reference TRBV28 and TRBJ2-7, reads DVKVTQSSRYLVKRTGEKVFLECVQDMDHENMFWYRQDPGLGLRLIYFSYDVKMKEKGDIPEGYSVSREKKERFSLILESASTNQTSMYLCASSPPGTGYNEQYFGPGTRLTVT.

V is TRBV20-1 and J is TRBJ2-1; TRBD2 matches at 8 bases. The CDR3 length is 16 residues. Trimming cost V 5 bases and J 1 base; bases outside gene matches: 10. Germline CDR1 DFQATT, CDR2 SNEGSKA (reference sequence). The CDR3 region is CSAEYKSGGSYNEQFF. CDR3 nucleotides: TGCAGTGCTGAATATAAGAGCGGGGGTTCCTACAATGAGCAGTTCTTC.

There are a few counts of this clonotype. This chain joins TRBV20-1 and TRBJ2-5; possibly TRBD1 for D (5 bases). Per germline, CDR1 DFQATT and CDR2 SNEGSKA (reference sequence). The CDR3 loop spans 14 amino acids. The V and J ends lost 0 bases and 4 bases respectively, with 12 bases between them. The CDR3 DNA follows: TGCAGTGCTAGAGATTTAAGGGGCGGAGAGACCCAGTACTTC. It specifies CSARDLRGGETQYF.

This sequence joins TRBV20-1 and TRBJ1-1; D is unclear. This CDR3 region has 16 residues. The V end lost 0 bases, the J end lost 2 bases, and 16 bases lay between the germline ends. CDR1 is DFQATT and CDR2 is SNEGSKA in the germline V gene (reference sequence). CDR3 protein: CSARDLAGLANTEAFF. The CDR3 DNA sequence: TGCAGTGCTAGAGATTTGGCAGGTTTAGCAAACACTGAAGCTTTCTTT.

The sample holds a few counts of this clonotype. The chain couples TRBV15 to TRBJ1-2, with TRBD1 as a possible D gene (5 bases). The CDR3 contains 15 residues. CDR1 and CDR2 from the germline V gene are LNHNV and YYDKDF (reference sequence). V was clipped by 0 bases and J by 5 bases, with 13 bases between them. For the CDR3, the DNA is TGTGCCACCAGCAGAGATCGGCAGGGTGAATATGGCTACACCTTC. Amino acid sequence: CATSRDRQGEYGYTF.

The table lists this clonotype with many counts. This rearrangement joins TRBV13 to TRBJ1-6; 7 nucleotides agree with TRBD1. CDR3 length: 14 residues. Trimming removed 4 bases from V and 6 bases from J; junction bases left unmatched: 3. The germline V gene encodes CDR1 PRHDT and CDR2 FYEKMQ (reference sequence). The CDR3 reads CASSSDRANSPLHF. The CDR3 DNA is TGTGCCAGCAGCTCCGACAGGGCTAATTCACCCCTCCACTTT.

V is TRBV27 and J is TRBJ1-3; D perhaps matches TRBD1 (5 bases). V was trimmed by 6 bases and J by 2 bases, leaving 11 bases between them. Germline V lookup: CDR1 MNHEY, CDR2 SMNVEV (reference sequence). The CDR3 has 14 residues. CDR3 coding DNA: TGTGCCAGCAGGGGGGAGCTTACTGGAAACACCATATATTTT. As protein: CASRGELTGNTIYF.

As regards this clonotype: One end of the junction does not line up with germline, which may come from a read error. CDR3 amino acids: CASSLGGPGTQVF. CDR3 sequence (DNA): TGTGCCAGCAGCTTAGGGGGGCCCGGGACCCAGGTCTTT. This chain uses TRBV7-2 with TRBJ1-1; a weak D match, TRBD1 (6 bases). The CDR3 contains 13 residues. Germline assignment: CDR1 SGHTA and CDR2 FQGNSA.

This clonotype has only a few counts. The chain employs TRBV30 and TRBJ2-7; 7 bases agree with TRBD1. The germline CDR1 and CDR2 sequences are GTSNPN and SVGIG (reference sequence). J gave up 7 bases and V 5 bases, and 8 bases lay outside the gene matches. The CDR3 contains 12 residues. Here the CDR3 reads CAWERQGREQYF. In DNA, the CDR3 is TGTGCCTGGGAAAGACAGGGACGAGAGCAGTACTTC.

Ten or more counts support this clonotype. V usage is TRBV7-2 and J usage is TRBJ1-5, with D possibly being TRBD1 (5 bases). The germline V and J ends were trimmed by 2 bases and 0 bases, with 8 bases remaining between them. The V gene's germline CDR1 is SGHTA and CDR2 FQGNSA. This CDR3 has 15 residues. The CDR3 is CASSLIGVSNQPQHF. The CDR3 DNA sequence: TGTGCCAGCAGCTTAATAGGGGTTAGCAATCAGCCCCAGCATTTT.

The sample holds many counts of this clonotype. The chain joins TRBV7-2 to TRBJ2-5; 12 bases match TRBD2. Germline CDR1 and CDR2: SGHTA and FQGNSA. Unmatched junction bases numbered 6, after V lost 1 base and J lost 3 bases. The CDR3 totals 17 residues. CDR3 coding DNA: TGTGCCAGCAGCTTAGTTTGGACTAGCGGGATAAAAGAGACCCAGTACTTC. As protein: CASSLVWTSGIKETQYF.

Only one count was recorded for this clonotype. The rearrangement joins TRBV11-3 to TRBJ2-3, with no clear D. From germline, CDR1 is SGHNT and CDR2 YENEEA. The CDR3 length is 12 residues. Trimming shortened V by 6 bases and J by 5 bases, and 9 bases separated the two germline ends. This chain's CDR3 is CASRTPVDTQYF. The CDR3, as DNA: TGTGCCAGCAGAACCCCAGTAGATACGCAGTATTTT.

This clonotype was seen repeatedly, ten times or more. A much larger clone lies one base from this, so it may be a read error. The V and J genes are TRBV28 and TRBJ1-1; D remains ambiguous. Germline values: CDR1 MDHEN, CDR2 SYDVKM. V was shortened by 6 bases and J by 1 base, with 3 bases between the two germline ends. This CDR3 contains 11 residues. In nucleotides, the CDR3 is TGTGCCAGCAGGGCGAACACTGAAGCTTTCTTT. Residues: CASRANTEAFF.

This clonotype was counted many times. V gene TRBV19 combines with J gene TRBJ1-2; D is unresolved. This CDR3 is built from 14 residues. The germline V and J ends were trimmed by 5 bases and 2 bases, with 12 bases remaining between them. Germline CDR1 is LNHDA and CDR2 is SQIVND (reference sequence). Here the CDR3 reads CASSWTALNYGYTF. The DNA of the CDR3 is TGTGCCAGTAGTTGGACGGCCCTCAACTATGGCTACACCTTC.

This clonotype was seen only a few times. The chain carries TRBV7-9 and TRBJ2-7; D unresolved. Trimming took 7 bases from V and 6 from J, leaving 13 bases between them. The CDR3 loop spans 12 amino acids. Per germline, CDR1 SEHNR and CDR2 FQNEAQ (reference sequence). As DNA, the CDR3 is TGTGCCAGCACCGAAGTCGGGCGCGAGCAGTACTTC. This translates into CASTEVGREQYF.

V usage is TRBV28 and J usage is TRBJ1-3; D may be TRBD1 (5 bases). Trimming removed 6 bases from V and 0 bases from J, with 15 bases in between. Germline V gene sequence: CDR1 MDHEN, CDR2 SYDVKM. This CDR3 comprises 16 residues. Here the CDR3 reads CASRPTGLSSGNTIYF. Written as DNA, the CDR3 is TGTGCCAGCAGACCTACAGGACTTAGCTCTGGAAACACCATATATTTT. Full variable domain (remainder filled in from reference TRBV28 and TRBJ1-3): DVKVTQSSRYLVKRTGEKVFLECVQDMDHENMFWYRQDPGLGLRLIYFSYDVKMKEKGDIPEGYSVSREKKERFSLILESASTNQTSMYLCASRPTGLSSGNTIYFGEGSWLTVV.

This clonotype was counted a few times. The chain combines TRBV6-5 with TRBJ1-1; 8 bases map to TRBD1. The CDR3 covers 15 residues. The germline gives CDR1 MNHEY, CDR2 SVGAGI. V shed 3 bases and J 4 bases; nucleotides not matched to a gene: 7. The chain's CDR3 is CASSYSQGGATEAFF. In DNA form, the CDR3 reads TGTGCCAGCAGTTATTCACAGGGGGGAGCCACTGAAGCTTTCTTT.

CDR3 sequence (DNA): TGTGCCAGTAGTTCTACCGGGACAGCTGGAAACACCATATATTTT. Encoded protein: CASSSTGTAGNTIYF. The chain employs TRBV19 and TRBJ1-3, with 7 bases that match TRBD1. V shed 5 bases, J shed 2 bases, and the junction held 6 bases outside the gene matches. Germline V gene sequence: CDR1 LNHDA, CDR2 SQIVND (reference sequence). The CDR3 loop spans 15 amino acids.